These 31 T cell receptor beta chains originate from one sample sequenced in a study of neurological immune-mediated disorders. TCRdb re-derived calls from the 5' RACE reads in MiXCR, one entry per CDR3 protein. This sample has 66,000 or so distinct CDR3 sequences; 4.5% occur once, and the top ten carry around 7%. Specimen: PBMCs. The receptors were gathered from a man under 40 with multiple sclerosis.

This clonotype was seen at least ten times. J is TRBJ1-1 and V is TRBV5-1; no reliable D call. This CDR3 spans 14 amino acids. The germline CDR1 and CDR2 sequences are SGHRS and YFSETQ. Trimming shortened V by 2 bases and J by 0 bases, and 8 bases separated the two germline ends. CDR3: CASSLASMNTEAFF. Written as DNA, the CDR3 is TGCGCCAGCAGCTTAGCCAGCATGAACACTGAAGCTTTCTTT.

This clonotype was detected ten times or more. The J gene is TRBJ2-3, the V gene TRBV5-1; 8 nucleotides line up with TRBD2. Per the germline V gene, CDR1 is SGHRS and CDR2 is YFSETQ. V shed 4 bases, J shed 6 bases, and the junction held 7 bases outside the gene matches. The CDR3 is made up of 14 amino acids. The CDR3 DNA is TGCGCCAGCAGCGGGGCGCGGGGGGAGGATACGCAGTATTTT. Translation gives CASSGARGEDTQYF. The variable domain in full, with the rest retrieved from reference TRBV5-1 and TRBJ2-3, is KAGVTQTPRYLIKTRGQQVTLSCSPISGHRSVSWYQQTPGQGLQFLFEYFSETQRNKGNFPGRFSGRQFSNSRSEMNVSTLELGDSALYLCASSGARGEDTQYFGPGTRLTVL.

At least ten counts were recorded for this clonotype. This CDR3 reads CASSQSTGANSPLHF. The CDR3 DNA reads TGTGCCAGCAGCCAATCGACAGGGGCGAATTCACCCCTCCACTTT. This chain links TRBV4-2 with TRBJ1-6; 8 bases map to TRBD1. Germline loops: CDR1 LGHNA, CDR2 YNFKEQ. The length of the CDR3 is 15 residues. J was trimmed by 7 bases and V by 2 bases; bases with no gene match: 4.

This clonotype was counted ten times or more. CDR3 sequence reads: CASSLTPAHEQFF. The CDR3 nucleotides read TGTGCCAGCAGTTTGACTCCTGCCCATGAGCAGTTCTTC. This chain uses TRBV27 with TRBJ2-1; D uncertain. This CDR3 comprises 13 residues. Trimming left V 3 bases short and J 8 bases short, with 11 bases between. Germline values: CDR1 MNHEY, CDR2 SMNVEV (reference sequence).

This clonotype was seen many times. This chain joins TRBV5-1 and TRBJ2-3; D perhaps matches TRBD2 (5 bases). Germline-derived CDR1 and CDR2 are SGHRS and YFSETQ. V was pared by 1 base and J by 3 bases, with 12 bases between. The CDR3 length is 15 residues. The CDR3 region is CASSLRAGVTDTQYF. In nucleotides, the CDR3 is TGCGCCAGCAGCTTGAGGGCGGGCGTGACAGATACGCAGTATTTT.

This clonotype showed up many times. This chain links TRBV9 with TRBJ1-2, with D unclear. The CDR3 consists of 15 residues. V lost 3 bases and J lost 4, with 16 bases in between. CDR1 and CDR2 from the germline V gene are SGDLS and YYNGEE. The CDR3: CASSARQGSRYGYTF. In DNA, the CDR3 is TGTGCCAGCAGCGCTCGACAAGGGTCTCGCTATGGCTACACCTTC.

Many counts were recorded for this clonotype. This chain joins TRBV5-1 and TRBJ1-1, with unresolved D. Germline V gene sequence: CDR1 SGHRS, CDR2 YFSETQ. CDR3 size: 11 residues. Deletions cut 1 base from V and 2 bases from J, with 0 bases between. The CDR3 region has the DNA TGCGCCAGCAGCTTGAACACTGAAGCTTTCTTT. Translating it yields CASSLNTEAFF.

This clonotype has ten or more counts. An end of the junction differs from the germline gene, which may be a read error. The chain is built from TRBV4-1 and TRBJ1-1; 8 bases match TRBD1. CDR1 is MGHRA and CDR2 is YSYEKL in the germline V gene. This CDR3 spans 17 amino acids. As DNA, the CDR3 is TGCGCCAGCAGCCATCCCCTCAGGGACAGGCGAACACTGAAGCCTTCCTTT. Its protein product is CASSHPLRDRRTLKPSF.

A remark on this clonotype: This may stem from a read error, because a much larger clone lies one nucleotide away. The V and J genes are TRBV12-3 or TRBV12-4 and TRBJ2-1; D unclear. The CDR3 is 14 amino acids. Trimming stripped 6 bases from V and 3 bases from J, with 12 bases between. The DNA of the CDR3 is TGTGCCAGCAGCCCTCGGAAGGGCTACAATGAGCAGTTCTTC. Protein: CASSPRKGYNEQFF.

This clonotype was recorded at least ten times. The rearrangement uses TRBV6-5 and TRBJ2-7, with D maybe TRBD1 (6 bases). The CDR3 has 13 amino acids. Germline V gene sequence: CDR1 MNHEY, CDR2 SVGAGI. Trimming shortened V by 6 bases and J by 7 bases, and 16 bases separated the two germline ends. In nucleotides, the CDR3 is TGTGCCAGCAGAAGTTACAGGGATGGGGAGCAGTACTTC. This sequence encodes CASRSYRDGEQYF.

Only a few counts were recorded for this clonotype. This chain connects TRBV6-5 to TRBJ1-4, with a tentative D call TRBD1 (5 bases). The CDR3 totals 16 residues. Germline V gene sequence: CDR1 MNHEY, CDR2 SVGAGI. V was pared by 4 bases and J by 4 bases, with 16 bases between. The CDR3 DNA reads TGTGCCAGCAGTTCGCTACCGGGACGAAGTAATGAAAAACTGTTTTTT. Translating it yields CASSSLPGRSNEKLFF.

The sample holds many counts of this clonotype. The V call is TRBV29-1, the J call TRBJ1-2, with D possibly TRBD1 on 5 matching bases. The ends were cut back, 4 bases at V and 8 bases at J, with 17 bases in the middle. CDR1 and CDR2 (germline): SQVTM, ANQGSEA. This CDR3 region has 13 residues. Written as DNA, the CDR3 is TGCAGCGTTGCCGGACAAGGGGCTAGAGGCTACACCTTC. Its translation: CSVAGQGARGYTF.

As to this clonotype: A much more abundant neighbour one base away suggests this may be a read error. V gene TRBV12-3 or TRBV12-4 combines with J gene TRBJ2-7; no reliable D call. The V end lost 4 bases, the J end lost 2 bases, and 15 bases lay between the germline ends. The CDR3 runs to 15 residues. For the CDR3, the DNA is TGTGCCAGCAGTTCGACACAGTGGACCACCTACGAGCAGTACTTC. Translating it yields CASSSTQWTTYEQYF.

This clonotype was counted only a few times. This rearrangement joins TRBV6-1 to TRBJ1-2; TRBD1 matches 9 bases. In germline, CDR1 is MNHNS, CDR2 SASEGT. The V and J ends lost 10 bases and 8 bases, in that order; junction bases with no gene match: 14. This CDR3 comprises 14 residues. This chain's CDR3 is CATDPDRGYRGYTF. CDR3 nucleotide sequence: TGTGCCACCGATCCGGACAGGGGTTATCGCGGCTACACCTTC.

This clonotype has ten or more counts. The CDR3 sequence is CASSYYRTYEQYF. The CDR3 coding sequence is TGTGCCAGCAGTTATTACAGGACCTACGAGCAGTACTTC. V and J are TRBV12-3 or TRBV12-4 and TRBJ2-7, with D perhaps TRBD1 (5 bases). This CDR3 region has 13 residues. Between the trimmed V and J ends, which lost 4 bases and 2 bases, there was a span of 9 bases.

This clonotype has at least ten counts. This sequence joins TRBV4-1 and TRBJ1-2; D remains ambiguous. Trimming left V 7 bases short and J 4 bases short, with 19 bases between. Germline V gene sequence: CDR1 MGHRA, CDR2 YSYEKL. The CDR3 has 15 amino acids. The CDR3 region is CASTINPSSFYGYTF. The CDR3 DNA follows: TGCGCCAGCACAATAAACCCCAGTTCTTTCTATGGCTACACCTTC.

This clonotype was seen ten or more times. The genes are TRBV5-1 and TRBJ2-7; D call uncertain. The CDR3 runs 14 residues. V shed 4 bases and J shed 0 bases, with 11 bases lying between them. Germline V gives CDR1 SGHRS, CDR2 YFSETQ. The CDR3 DNA reads TGCGCCAGCAGCCCCACAGTGACCTCCTACGAGCAGTACTTC. Translated: CASSPTVTSYEQYF. The whole variable domain, filled in from reference TRBV5-1 and TRBJ2-7, reads KAGVTQTPRYLIKTRGQQVTLSCSPISGHRSVSWYQQTPGQGLQFLFEYFSETQRNKGNFPGRFSGRQFSNSRSEMNVSTLELGDSALYLCASSPTVTSYEQYFGPGTRLTVT.

J is TRBJ1-1 and V is TRBV3-1, with 7 nucleotides matching TRBD1. CDR1 LGHDT and CDR2 YNNKEL come from the germline V gene (reference sequence). V shed 4 bases, J shed 4 bases, and the junction held 9 bases outside the gene matches. CDR3 size: 15 residues. CDR3 amino acids: CASSPEGTAGTEAFF. The CDR3 bases are TGTGCCAGCAGCCCAGAGGGGACAGCGGGCACTGAAGCTTTCTTT. The full variable domain, completed using reference TRBV3-1 and TRBJ1-1, is DTAVSQTPKYLVTQMGNDKSIKCEQNLGHDTMYWYKQDSKKFLKIMFSYNNKELIINETVPNRFSPKSPDKAHLNLHINSLELGDSAVYFCASSPEGTAGTEAFFGQGTRLTVV.

This clonotype appeared many times. The gene calls are TRBV7-3 and TRBJ1-2, with 8 positions matching TRBD1. Germline V CDR1 and CDR2: SGHTA, FQGTGA. Germline trimming cut 8 bases from V and 10 bases from J; bases unmatched to any gene: 12. This CDR3 region has 13 residues. Written as DNA, the CDR3 is TGTGCCAGCGGCCGTGGGTCAGGGGGCGTCTACACCTTC. It specifies CASGRGSGGVYTF.

V usage is TRBV7-7 and J usage is TRBJ1-1; maybe TRBD1 (6 bases). The CDR3 is made up of 19 amino acids. V gave up 3 bases and J gave up 3 bases, with 26 bases separating them. The germline V gene has CDR1 SSHAT and CDR2 FNYEAQ (reference sequence). The CDR3 loop reads CASSFTGNYLFDGDTEAFF. The CDR3 bases are TGTGCCAGCAGCTTCACAGGGAACTACCTTTTCGATGGGGACACTGAAGCTTTCTTT.

This clonotype was observed a few times. This chain uses TRBV4-1 with TRBJ2-1, with a weak D call TRBD2 (6 bases). The CDR3 totals 15 residues. CDR1 MGHRA and CDR2 YSYEKL come from the germline V gene. With 1 base removed from V and 7 bases from J, the gap between germline ends came to 14 bases. The CDR3 reads CASSQVGVRENEQFF. CDR3 nucleotide sequence: TGCGCCAGCAGCCAAGTCGGGGTGCGGGAAAATGAGCAGTTCTTC.

Many counts were recorded for this clonotype. This chain connects TRBV28 to TRBJ1-1; D perhaps matches TRBD1 (5 bases). V lost 4 bases to trimming and J lost 4 bases, with 16 bases between them. In germline, CDR1 is MDHEN, CDR2 SYDVKM. The length of the CDR3 is 15 residues. CDR3 in amino acids: CASSSLQAEGTEAFF. CDR3 nucleotides: TGTGCCAGCAGTTCGTTACAGGCTGAGGGCACTGAAGCTTTCTTT.

This clonotype was counted at least ten times. This chain's CDR3 is CSARTRTANYGYTF. In DNA form, the CDR3 reads TGCAGTGCTAGAACCAGAACCGCTAACTATGGCTACACCTTC. The chain uses TRBV20-1 and TRBJ1-2; D is undetermined. Germline V gene lookup returns CDR1 DFQATT and CDR2 SNEGSKA (reference sequence). The CDR3 covers 14 residues. V was clipped by 2 bases and J by 0 bases, with 10 bases between them.

The sample holds a few counts of this clonotype. The chain combines TRBV20-1 with TRBJ1-1; the D gene is possibly TRBD1 (6 bases). V was trimmed by 5 bases and J by 5 bases, leaving 18 bases between them. This CDR3 is 14 amino acids long. From germline, CDR1 is DFQATT and CDR2 SNEGSKA (reference sequence). This CDR3 reads CSAPNPGRGTEAFF. For the CDR3, the DNA is TGCAGTGCTCCAAACCCGGGAAGGGGGACTGAAGCTTTCTTT.

On this clonotype itself: Since the CDR3 does not end with the conserved phenylalanine or tryptophan, this likely comes from a read error. The chain recombines TRBV5-1 with TRBJ2-2; a weak D match, TRBD2 (5 bases). Germline values: CDR1 SGHRS, CDR2 YFSETQ. This CDR3 is built from 17 residues. Trimming took off 0 bases at V and 3 bases at J, with 15 bases between the two ends. The CDR3 spells CASSLAARVRDTGELFI. DNA for the CDR3: TGCGCCAGCAGCTTGGCCGCGAGGGTAAGGGACACCGGGGAGCTGTTTATT.

There are many counts of this clonotype. This chain uses TRBV5-1 with TRBJ1-5; D not resolved. The V end lost 0 bases, the J end lost 3 bases, and 7 bases lay between the germline ends. In germline, CDR1 is SGHRS, CDR2 YFSETQ. The CDR3 is 14 amino acids. CDR3 amino acids: CASSLEGDNQPQHF. CDR3 DNA sequence: TGCGCCAGCAGCTTGGAAGGAGACAATCAGCCCCAGCATTTT.

There are many counts of this clonotype. The V and J genes are TRBV5-1 and TRBJ2-1; no reliable D call. Germline V lookup: CDR1 SGHRS, CDR2 YFSETQ. The germline V and J ends were trimmed by 2 bases and 8 bases, with 11 bases remaining between them. This CDR3 has 13 amino acids. The CDR3 sequence is CASSLLSDDEQFF. For the CDR3, the DNA is TGCGCCAGCAGCTTACTCAGTGACGATGAGCAGTTCTTC.

This clonotype was recorded many times. The chain is built from TRBV10-3 and TRBJ1-1; D unresolved. Germline V CDR1 and CDR2: ENHRY, SYGVKD. CDR3 size: 13 residues. Trimming stripped 7 bases from V and 1 base from J, with 10 bases between. The CDR3 protein is CAITMAQNTEAFF. The CDR3 coding sequence is TGTGCCATCACCATGGCCCAGAACACTGAAGCTTTCTTT.

The rearrangement links TRBV9 to TRBJ1-2, with 9 positions matching TRBD1. V trimming: 5 bases; J trimming: 7 bases; junction bases outside the gene matches: 18. Per germline, CDR1 SGDLS and CDR2 YYNGEE. The CDR3 consists of 17 residues. This chain's CDR3 is CASSPLGQGPFSGGYTF. The DNA of the CDR3 is TGTGCCAGCAGTCCCCTCGGACAGGGGCCCTTCTCTGGTGGCTACACCTTC.

The rearrangement uses TRBV5-1 and TRBJ2-7, with no clear D. Germline-derived CDR1 and CDR2 are SGHRS and YFSETQ. The CDR3 runs to 13 residues. Trimming removed 4 bases from V and 1 base from J, with 9 bases in between. CDR3 region: CASSPGPSYEQYV. The DNA for the CDR3 is TGCGCCAGCAGCCCCGGACCGTCCTACGAGCAGTACGTC.

This clonotype was counted ten times or more. The chain links TRBV5-1 to TRBJ2-3; D unresolved. This CDR3 region has 14 residues. Looked up from germline, CDR1 is SGHRS and CDR2 is YFSETQ. Trimming took 0 bases from V and 1 from J, leaving 6 bases between them. The CDR3 nucleotides are TGCGCCAGCAGCTTGGATGAGGGCACAGATACGCAGTATTTT. Residues: CASSLDEGTDTQYF.